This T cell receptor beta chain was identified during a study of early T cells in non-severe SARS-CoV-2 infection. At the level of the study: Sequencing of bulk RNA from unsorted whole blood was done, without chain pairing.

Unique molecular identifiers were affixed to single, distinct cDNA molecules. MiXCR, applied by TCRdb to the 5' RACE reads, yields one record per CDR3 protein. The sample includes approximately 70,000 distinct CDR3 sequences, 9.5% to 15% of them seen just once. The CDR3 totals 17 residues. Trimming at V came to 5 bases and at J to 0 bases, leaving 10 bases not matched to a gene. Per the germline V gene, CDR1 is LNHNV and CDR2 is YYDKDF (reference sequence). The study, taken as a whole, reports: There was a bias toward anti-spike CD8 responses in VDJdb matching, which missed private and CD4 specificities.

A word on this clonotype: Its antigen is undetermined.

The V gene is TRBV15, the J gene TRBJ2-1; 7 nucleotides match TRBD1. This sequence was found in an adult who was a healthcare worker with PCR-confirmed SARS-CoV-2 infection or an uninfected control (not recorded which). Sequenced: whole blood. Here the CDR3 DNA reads TGTGCCACCAGCGGACGTCCGGGACAGCTCTCCTACAATGAGCAGTTCTTC. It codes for CATSGRPGQLSYNEQFF.